These T cell receptor beta chains were read from a single sample in a study of response to subunit inactivated influenza vaccine. TCRdb ran MiXCR on the RT-PCR reads and lists one entry per CDR3 protein. The sample includes around 520,000 distinct CDR3 sequences, 25% of them seen just once. The sequencing used CD4+ T cells sorted from PBMCs, collected 4 to 6 days after vaccination. The receptors shown here come from a man between 45 and 60 years old who received an inactivated influenza vaccine. The CDR3 runs from the conserved cysteine through the conserved F or W. A D gene is named only where the DNA matches it firmly. Size tells how often a clone was seen (once, few, many) or the class of an expanded clone, and some rows leave it out.

TRBJ2-3,NA,TRBV12-3/TRBV12-4,NA,TGTGCCAGCAGCCGGGGTCACAGCACAGATACGCAGTATTTT,CASSRGHSTDTQYF
TRBJ2-2,NA,TRBV11-1,NA,TGTGCCAGCAGCCCTACACTCGACACCGGGGAGCTGTTTTTT,CASSPTLDTGELFF
TRBJ2-5,NA,TRBV5-6,NA,TGTGCCAGCAGCTGGGGGACAAAACAAGAGACCCAGTACTTC,CASSWGTKQETQYF
TRBJ1-4,few,TRBV6-2/TRBV6-3,NA,TGTGCCAGCAGTTTTACCGGGAATGAAAAACTGTTTTTT,CASSFTGNEKLFF
TRBJ1-2,few,TRBV11-2,NA,TGTGCCAGCAGCTTAGGTCAGATACTTAACTATGGCTACACCTTC,CASSLGQILNYGYTF
TRBJ1-1,NA,TRBV12-3/TRBV12-4,NA,TGTGCCAGCAGTTTTAAGGGCGGTGGCACTGAAGCTTTCTTT,CASSFKGGGTEAFF
TRBJ2-1,NA,TRBV28,NA,TGTGCCAGCAGTTTAATATTCGATGAGCAGTTCTTC,CASSLIFDEQFF
TRBJ1-5,once,TRBV20-1,NA,TGCAGTGCTAAGACAGGAGGAAGCAATCAGCCCCAGCATTTT,CSAKTGGSNQPQHF
TRBJ2-7,NA,TRBV5-1,NA,TGCGCCAGCAGCCCGGGATCCGATCCCGGGCAGTACTTC,CASSPGSDPGQYF
TRBJ2-5,few,TRBV7-2,NA,TGTGCCAGCAGCTTAGACCCCGGGGGCCGGGAGACCCAGTACTTC,CASSLDPGGRETQYF
TRBJ2-6,NA,TRBV2,NA,TGTGCCATCAGTTTATTACATCTATGGTCTGGGGCTGGGGCCAACGTCCTGACTTTC,CAISLLHLWSGAGANVLTF
TRBJ1-2,few,TRBV5-1,NA,TGCGCCAGCAGCTGGGGCGAGGGACGCAACTATGGCTACACCTTC,CASSWGEGRNYGYTF
TRBJ2-3,NA,TRBV7-2,TRBD2,TGTGCCAGCAGCTTGGATAGCGGGAGTACTTCAGATACGCAGTATTTT,CASSLDSGSTSDTQYF
TRBJ1-3,few,TRBV28,TRBD1,TGTGCCGGGAGAGGGACAGAGGGAAACACCATATATTTT,CAGRGTEGNTIYF
TRBJ2-7,NA,TRBV12-3/TRBV12-4,TRBD2,TGTGCCAGCAGTACTAGCGCGAACTCCTACGAGCAGTACTTC,CASSTSANSYEQYF
TRBJ2-1,few,TRBV10-3,NA,TGTGCCATCAGTACTCACGAAGGGGCCACAGGCCAGCACAATGAGCAGTTCTTC,CAISTHEGATGQHNEQFF
TRBJ1-1,NA,TRBV15,NA,TGTGCCACCAGCAGAGTAGGGGCAGTCCCGGGGACTGAAGCTTTCTTT,CATSRVGAVPGTEAFF
TRBJ2-1,NA,TRBV10-3,TRBD2,TGTGCCATCAGCCCGACTAGCGTATCCTACAATGAGCAGTTCTTC,CAISPTSVSYNEQFF
TRBJ1-5,few,TRBV20-1,NA,TGCAGTGCTAGAGATCACAGGCAGGGCAATCAGCCCCAGCATTTT,CSARDHRQGNQPQHF
TRBJ2-2,few,TRBV7-2,NA,TGTGCCAGCAGCTGGGCGACAGGCGCGAACACCGGGGAGCTGTTTTTT,CASSWATGANTGELFF
TRBJ2-1,many,TRBV5-1,NA,TGCGCCAGCAGCTTGGGTGTCGATGAGCAGTTCTTC,CASSLGVDEQFF
TRBJ1-5,few,TRBV24-1,NA,TGTGCCACTAAACGTTGGGGACCTGATCAGCCCCAGCATTTT,CATKRWGPDQPQHF
TRBJ2-2,NA,TRBV9,NA,TGTGCCAGCAGCGCCTACACAGCGAACACCGGGGAGCTGTTTTTT,CASSAYTANTGELFF
TRBJ2-5,NA,TRBV2,TRBD2,TGTGCCAGCACTGGGGGACTAGCGGGAACCGGAGAGACCCAGTACTTC,CASTGGLAGTGETQYF
TRBJ2-1,NA,TRBV5-6,TRBD2,TGTGCCAGCAGCTTTGCGGGAGTCAACCACAATGAGCAGTTCTTC,CASSFAGVNHNEQFF
TRBJ1-1,NA,TRBV5-1,NA,TGCGCCAGCAGCTCCAAGGCGGGGCGTGAAGCTTTCTTT,CASSSKAGREAFF
TRBJ2-3,NA,TRBV4-1,NA,TGCGCCAGCAGCCCGCCAGGGGTTGGCGCAGATACGCAGTATTTT,CASSPPGVGADTQYF
TRBJ2-5,NA,TRBV28,NA,TGTGCCAGCAGTCACAGGGCAGGCCAAGAGACCCAGTACTTC,CASSHRAGQETQYF
TRBJ2-2,few,TRBV7-2,NA,TGTGCCAGCAGCCTAAGCGCGGGCCAGGTCCTTACTACCGGGGAGCTGTTTTTT,CASSLSAGQVLTTGELFF
TRBJ2-3,few,TRBV29-1,TRBD2,TGCAGCGTAGGACTAGCGCGGCAAGATACGCAGTATTTT,CSVGLARQDTQYF
TRBJ2-3,NA,TRBV2,NA,TGTGCCAGCAGCGGTGGACCCGAGACGAAGTATTTT,CASSGGPETKYF
TRBJ2-3,NA,TRBV11-2,NA,TGTGCCAGCAGGGCTACGGGGACAGATACGCAGTATTTT,CASRATGTDTQYF
TRBJ2-5,NA,TRBV6-5,TRBD1,TGTGCCAGCAGGTACCGGGACAGGGCGGAGACCCAGTACTTC,CASRYRDRAETQYF
TRBJ2-1,NA,TRBV7-9,TRBD1,TGTGCCAGCAGCCTCTGGACAGGGGGTGAGGATGAGCAGTTCTTC,CASSLWTGGEDEQFF
TRBJ2-3,NA,TRBV12-3/TRBV12-4,NA,TGTGCCAGCAGTTTTACAGGAACTAGCACAGATACGCAGTATTTT,CASSFTGTSTDTQYF